A selection of T cell receptor beta chains follows, all from one sample in a study of cytomegalovirus exposure and HLA in healthy donors. The repertoire was sequenced with immunoSEQ multiplex PCR; TCRdb's copy has only in-frame clones and lacks some. The data show tens of thousands of clones, about four fifths seen once. The source material was PBMCs. The receptors stem from a male donor in good health and CMV-seropositive. CDR3s include the opening cysteine and the closing phenylalanine or tryptophan. Fields, in order: V gene, J gene, clone size, D gene, CDR3 DNA, CDR3 protein. The D gene is left open where the match is weak. Clone sizes are given selectively: once, few, many, or a class where the clone is expanded.

TRBV7-3	TRBJ1-1	-	-	TGTGCCAGCAGCTTAAAGCCTGCCCGGGGAAATACGAACACTGAAGCTTTCTTT	CASSLKPARGNTNTEAFF
TRBV7-9	TRBJ2-2	-	-	TGTGCCAGCAGCTTAGAGAACTTCTCTGGGGAGCTGTTTTTT	CASSLENFSGELFF
TRBV18	TRBJ1-4	-	TRBD1	TGTGCCAGCACACAGGGGGCAAAAACTAATGAAAAACTGTTTTTT	CASTQGAKTNEKLFF
TRBV10-1	TRBJ2-1	once	TRBD2	TGCGCCAGCATTAAAACTAGCGGGAGGTCCTACAATGAGCAGTTCTTC	CASIKTSGRSYNEQFF
TRBV2	TRBJ2-7	-	-	TGTGCCAGCAGTGACCCCGGGACACGGAGCTACGAGCAGTACTTC	CASSDPGTRSYEQYF
TRBV9	TRBJ2-1	-	TRBD1	TGTGCCAGCAGCCGATACCGGGACAGGGCTTACGATGAGCAGTTCTTC	CASSRYRDRAYDEQFF
TRBV7-6	TRBJ1-1	-	-	TGTGCCAGCAGCTTACATCCCATGAACACTGAAGCTTTCTTT	CASSLHPMNTEAFF
TRBV28	TRBJ1-2	few	-	TGTGCCACCCCCTTGGGTCCAGGGGCAAGCGGTGGCTACACCTTC	CATPLGPGASGGYTF
TRBV2	TRBJ1-5	-	TRBD1	TGTGCCAGCAGCGACAGGGTCGGCAATCAGCCCCAGCATTTT	CASSDRVGNQPQHF
TRBV18	TRBJ2-7	-	TRBD1	TGTGCCAGCTCACCATCACTGGGACAGGGTAACGAGCAGTACTTC	CASSPSLGQGNEQYF
TRBV27	TRBJ1-4	few	TRBD1	TGTGCCAGCAGTTTCGGGACAGGGGGTGAAAAACTGTTTTTT	CASSFGTGGEKLFF
TRBV5-4	TRBJ2-2	-	-	TGTGCCCCCACGGACACCGGGGAGCTGTTTTTT	CAPTDTGELFF
TRBV19	TRBJ1-1	-	-	TGTGCCAGTAGTATGGAAGGAGGGGATAACACTGAAGCTTTCTTT	CASSMEGGDNTEAFF
TRBV21-1	TRBJ2-3	-	-	TGTGCCAGCAGCTGTAGACAGGTGTTTGCAGATACGCAGTATTTT	CASSCRQVFADTQYF
TRBV2	TRBJ1-4	-	TRBD1	TGTGCCAGCGGCAGGACAGGAGAAGGTGAAAAACTGTTTTTT	CASGRTGEGEKLFF
TRBV27	TRBJ2-1	-	TRBD2	TGTGCCAGCAGTTTAATCGCGGGAGAACCTAGTATCTACAATGAGCAGTTCTTC	CASSLIAGEPSIYNEQFF
TRBV15	TRBJ2-7	-	-	TGTGCCACCAGCAGCACACAGGGCGGTGAGCAGTACTTC	CATSSTQGGEQYF
TRBV2	TRBJ2-2	-	-	TGTGCCAGCAGTGGACAGATTATTAACACCGGGGAGCTGTTTTTT	CASSGQIINTGELFF
TRBV9	TRBJ1-1	-	-	TGTGCCAGCAGGGACGGGGGGTCGATCGGGAACACTGAAGCTTTCTTT	CASRDGGSIGNTEAFF
TRBV9	TRBJ2-1	-	-	TGTGCCAGCAGCCCCAGCGTCGGGAGATCAACCTACAATGAGCAGTTCTTC	CASSPSVGRSTYNEQFF
TRBV9	TRBJ2-3	-	TRBD2	TGTGCCAGCAGCGTAGCATTAGCGGGAGTCGATACGCAGTATTTT	CASSVALAGVDTQYF
TRBV4-1	TRBJ2-2	once	TRBD2	TGCGCCAGCAGCCAAGGCCAGCGGGGCCCGGCCGGGGAGCTGTTTTTT	CASSQGQRGPAGELFF
TRBV23-1	TRBJ2-2	-	TRBD2	TGCGCCAGCAGTCAGCAGGTGACTAGCGGGGGGGCCTCCGGGGAGCTGTTTTTT	CASSQQVTSGGASGELFF
TRBV14	TRBJ2-7	-	TRBD1	TGTGCCAGCAGCCGGACAGGGACCCCCTACGAGCAGTACTTC	CASSRTGTPYEQYF
TRBV12-5	TRBJ2-1	few	TRBD2	TGTGCTAGTGGATCCCCCGGGACTAGCGCTCACAATGAGCAGTTCTTC	CASGSPGTSAHNEQFF
TRBV27	TRBJ2-7	-	TRBD1	TGTGCCAGCAGTTCCGGGACAGGCTACGAGCAGTACTTC	CASSSGTGYEQYF
TRBV19	TRBJ1-5	-	TRBD1	TGTGCCAGTAGTGACGGACAGGGTGGGAGCAATCAGCCCCAGCATTTT	CASSDGQGGSNQPQHF
TRBV19	TRBJ2-3	-	TRBD2	TGTGCCAGTAGTATTCAGCTAGCGGGGGTGACAGATACGCAGTATTTT	CASSIQLAGVTDTQYF
TRBV6-5	TRBJ2-7	-	-	TGTGCCAGCAGCAAAGACAGCTTAGCCTACGAGCAGTACTTC	CASSKDSLAYEQYF
TRBV10-3	TRBJ2-5	-	-	TGTGCCATCAGTGAACAGGGAAAAGAGACCCAGTACTTC	CAISEQGKETQYF
TRBV6-5	TRBJ1-2	-	-	TGTGCCAGCAGTGAACACAGGAAACCTATGGGCTACACCTTC	CASSEHRKPMGYTF
TRBV28	TRBJ2-1	-	-	TGTGCCAGCAGTTTAGGAGGGGTTCGGGAGCAGTTCTTC	CASSLGGVREQFF
TRBV18	TRBJ2-7	-	-	TGTGCCAGCTCAGAGAGACAGGCTTACGAGCAGTACTTC	CASSERQAYEQYF
TRBV5-4	TRBJ2-3	-	TRBD2	TGTGCCAGCAGCTTGGGACTAGCGGGAAGCACAGATACGCAGTATTTT	CASSLGLAGSTDTQYF
TRBV4-1	TRBJ1-2	-	-	TGCGCCAGCAGCCAAGACCCCCTGGGGGGGGTAGGCGGCTACACCTTC	CASSQDPLGGVGGYTF
TRBV30	TRBJ2-3	-	TRBD2	TGTGCCTGGAGTACGGGACTAGCGGGAGGGCCGGTTGGCACAGATACGCAGTATTTT	CAWSTGLAGGPVGTDTQYF
TRBV30	TRBJ2-2	-	TRBD2	TGTGCCTGGAGTATACTAGCGGGAGCGGCCGGGGAGCTGTTTTTT	CAWSILAGAAGELFF
TRBV5-1	TRBJ2-7	once	TRBD1	TGCGCCAGCAGCAACGGGACAGGGGTCTACGAGCAGTACTTC	CASSNGTGVYEQYF
TRBV7-8	TRBJ2-5	-	-	TGTGCCAGCAGCGCCAGGAACAGGTTCCAAGAGACCCAGTACTTC	CASSARNRFQETQYF
TRBV27	TRBJ1-2	-	-	TGTGCCAGCAGCCCCACCGGGATTTCGGCTGGCTATGGCTACACCTTC	CASSPTGISAGYGYTF
TRBV28	TRBJ1-5	-	-	TGTGCCAGCACCGCCGAGGCAGGGCGAAATCAGCCCCAGCATTTT	CASTAEAGRNQPQHF
TRBV10-2	TRBJ2-2	-	-	TGCGCCAGCAGAAACTTAGGGGGCACCGGGGAGCTGTTTTTT	CASRNLGGTGELFF
TRBV29-1	TRBJ2-7	-	TRBD1	TGCAGCGCCAGGGACAGGGGGGACGCCTACGAGCAGTACTTC	CSARDRGDAYEQYF
TRBV2	TRBJ2-3	-	-	TGTGCCAGCAGTGAACAGATAAGCGTTGCAGATACGCAGTATTTT	CASSEQISVADTQYF
TRBV4-2	TRBJ2-7	-	TRBD2	TGTGCCAGCAGCCAGGCTAGACTAGCGGGAGTCGACGAGCAGTACTTC	CASSQARLAGVDEQYF
TRBV6-5	TRBJ2-7	-	-	TGTGCCAGCAGAAAGGGGCGGGGCTACGAGCAGTACTTC	CASRKGRGYEQYF
TRBV9	TRBJ2-1	-	TRBD2	TGTGCCAGCAGCTTACTAGCGTTCTCCTACAATGAGCAGTTCTTC	CASSLLAFSYNEQFF
TRBV6-5	TRBJ1-5	-	TRBD1	TGTGCCAGCAGTGAGGGACAGGACCCCCAGCCCCAGCATTTT	CASSEGQDPQPQHF
TRBV18	TRBJ1-2	-	-	TGTGCCAGCTCACCACCGGTCATCAGCTATGGCTACACCTTC	CASSPPVISYGYTF
TRBV7-9	TRBJ2-7	few	-	TGTGCCAGCAGCTTAGGGGACAATACCTACGAGCAGTACTTC	CASSLGDNTYEQYF
TRBV19	TRBJ1-2	-	TRBD1	TGTGCCAGTACCCCCGGGACAGGGAACTATGGCTACACCTTC	CASTPGTGNYGYTF
TRBV10-3	TRBJ2-1	-	TRBD2	TGTGCCATCAGTGAGCGACTAGCGGCCTCCTCCTACAATGAGCAGTTCTTC	CAISERLAASSYNEQFF
TRBV28	TRBJ1-1	-	TRBD1	TGTGCCAGCAGATCAGGGGGCGCAGGCACTGAAGCTTTCTTT	CASRSGGAGTEAFF
TRBV18	TRBJ2-1	-	-	TGTGCCAGCTCACCGAACAGCTACAATGAGCAGTTCTTC	CASSPNSYNEQFF
TRBV30	TRBJ2-1	few	-	TGTGCCTGTACCTCAGGGAACACCCTCGGAGAGCAGTTCTTC	CACTSGNTLGEQFF
TRBV28	TRBJ1-6	-	TRBD1	TGTGCCAGCAAAGGGGGCACTAATTCACCCCTCCACTTT	CASKGGTNSPLHF
TRBV2	TRBJ2-1	-	TRBD1	TGTGCCAGCAGTCAGGGGGCCCACAATGAGCAGTTCTTC	CASSQGAHNEQFF